Below are 21 T cell receptor beta chains sequenced from a single sample in a study of blood T cell repertoires in COVID-19. Some clones are missing from TCRdb's copy, which holds only in-frame ones; the method was immunoSEQ multiplex PCR. The sample has more than 200,000 clones; roughly nine tenths are singletons. The source material was peripheral blood. The receptor source for this set is a man aged 35 to 55 with acute or convalescent COVID-19.

The sample holds a few counts of this clone. The rearrangement joins TRBV6-5 to TRBJ2-5, with TRBD1 matching 10 bases. V gave up 5 bases and J gave up 4 bases; unmatched junction bases: 7. The CDR3 loop spans 15 amino acids. Germline CDR1 MNHEY, CDR2 SVGAGI. The CDR3: CASSPGTGEIETQYF. Written as DNA, the CDR3 is TGTGCCAGCAGTCCCGGGACAGGGGAAATAGAGACCCAGTACTTC.

The J gene is TRBJ1-1, the V gene TRBV20-1; 7 nucleotides align to TRBD1. The V gene's germline CDR1 is DFQATT and CDR2 SNEGSKA (reference sequence). The V gene end was trimmed by 3 bases and the J gene end by 8 bases; junction bases not matched to a gene: 9. This CDR3 contains 13 residues. This chain's CDR3 is CSASDRVFLEAFF. CDR3 nucleotide sequence: TGCAGTGCTAGTGACAGGGTATTTCTGGAAGCTTTCTTT.

The V and J genes are TRBV7-9 and TRBJ2-5; TRBD2 agrees at 13 bases. Germline V CDR1 and CDR2: SEHNR, FQNEAQ (reference sequence). The J segment lost 4 bases and the V segment lost 5 bases, leaving 7 bases of the junction unmatched. The CDR3 covers 16 residues. This CDR3 is CASSKGTSGVRETQYF. In DNA form, the CDR3 reads TGTGCCAGCAGCAAAGGGACTAGCGGGGTCCGAGAGACCCAGTACTTC.

The V and J genes are TRBV29-1 and TRBJ2-2; D gene unclear. V lost 7 bases and J 0 bases, leaving 12 bases between the germline ends. Germline V lookup: CDR1 SQVTM, CDR2 ANQGSEA. CDR3 length: 14 residues. CDR3 in DNA: TGCAGCGCCTCAAGCTCCTCGAACACCGGGGAGCTGTTTTTT. Its translation is CSASSSSNTGELFF.

The J gene is TRBJ2-3, the V gene TRBV30, with D maybe TRBD2 (6 bases). V was trimmed by 4 bases and J by 8 bases, leaving 19 bases between them. In germline, CDR1 is GTSNPN, CDR2 SVGIG (reference sequence). This CDR3 contains 14 residues. CDR3 loop: CAWIGGRGRVTQYF. The CDR3 DNA is TGTGCCTGGATTGGAGGGAGAGGGAGAGTTACGCAGTATTTT.

This chain links TRBV30 with TRBJ2-3; D may be TRBD2 (7 bases). The V end lost 2 bases, the J end lost 0 bases, and 15 bases lay between the germline ends. The germline V gene has CDR1 GTSNPN and CDR2 SVGIG (reference sequence). The CDR3 loop spans 16 amino acids. CDR3 sequence: CAWSPEGGSSTDTQYF. Written as DNA, the CDR3 is TGTGCCTGGAGTCCCGAGGGGGGGAGCAGCACAGATACGCAGTATTTT. Supplemented by reference TRBV30 and TRBJ2-3, the full variable domain reads SQTIHQWPATLVQPVGSPLSLECTVEGTSNPNLYWYRQAAGRGLQLLFYSVGIGQISSEVPQNLSASRPQDRQFILSSKKLLLSDSGFYLCAWSPEGGSSTDTQYFGPGTRLTVL.

The J gene is TRBJ2-2, the V gene TRBV7-6; 16 nucleotides match TRBD2. Trimming removed 5 bases from V and 5 bases from J; junction bases left unmatched: 2. Germline-derived CDR1 and CDR2 are SGHVS and FNYEAQ. This CDR3 is 16 amino acids long. The CDR3 nucleotides read TGTGCCAGCAGCCCGGGACTAGCGGGAGGGACCGGGGAGCTGTTTTTT. Translated: CASSPGLAGGTGELFF.

The V call is TRBV18, the J call TRBJ2-5; 12 nucleotides align to TRBD2. After removal of 5 bases from V and 5 bases from J, the junction contained 9 bases not matched to a gene. Looked up from germline, CDR1 is KGHSH and CDR2 is LQKENI. The CDR3 contains 16 residues. For the CDR3, the DNA is TGTGCCAGCTCAGTCCCCACTAGCGGGGGGATCGAGACCCAGTACTTC. It yields the protein CASSVPTSGGIETQYF.

This clone was seen repeatedly, ten times or more. The DNA for the CDR3 is TGTGCCAGCAGCCAAGAGTTAGCAGTTAGCTCCTACGAGCAGTACTTC. As protein: CASSQELAVSSYEQYF. This rearrangement joins TRBV3-1 (or the pseudogene TRBV3-2) to TRBJ2-7; D unclear. The CDR3 has 16 residues. Trimming shortened V by 0 bases and J by 0 bases, and 12 bases separated the two germline ends. Germline V lookup: CDR1 LGHDT, CDR2 YNNKEL (reference sequence).

The chain has TRBV5-4 and TRBJ1-4; 8 bases align to TRBD1. The J segment lost 10 bases and the V segment lost 2 bases, leaving 10 bases of the junction unmatched. This CDR3 is 15 amino acids long. CDR1 and CDR2 (germline): SGHNT, YYREEE (reference sequence). The CDR3 protein is CASSFSGQGLRKLFF. For the CDR3, the DNA is TGTGCCAGCAGCTTTTCCGGACAGGGCCTAAGAAAACTGTTTTTT.

The CDR3 bases are TGTGCCAGTAGCCCGCTAGCGGGAGAAGATACGCAGTATTTT. Its protein product is CASSPLAGEDTQYF. The chain carries TRBV6-2 or TRBV6-3 and TRBJ2-3, with 10 bases lining up with TRBD2. The CDR3 covers 14 residues. V lost 9 bases, J lost 5 bases, and 8 bases stayed unmatched. The germline CDR1 and CDR2 sequences are MNHEY and SVGEGT.

The V call is TRBV9, the J call TRBJ2-1, with a tentative D call TRBD2 (5 bases). Germline CDR1 SGDLS, CDR2 YYNGEE. The V gene lost 3 bases and the J gene lost 14 bases, with 18 bases spanning the gap. The CDR3 contains 13 residues. CDR3 amino acids: CASSGGLGDAEFF. CDR3 sequence (DNA): TGTGCCAGCAGCGGGGGTCTCGGGGATGCGGAGTTCTTC.

The chain carries TRBV30 and TRBJ2-7, with 7 bases identical to TRBD2. The ends lost 3 bases at V and 3 bases at J; junction bases unmatched: 17. This CDR3 contains 17 residues. Germline V lookup: CDR1 GTSNPN, CDR2 SVGIG (reference sequence). The CDR3 protein is CAWRGLGTTNRIYEQYF. Here the CDR3 DNA reads TGTGCCTGGAGGGGGTTAGGGACTACAAACCGGATCTACGAGCAGTACTTC.

This clone was found a few times. The chain employs TRBV18 and TRBJ2-1; maybe TRBD2 (5 bases). The ends were cut back, 3 bases at V and 5 bases at J, with 11 bases in the middle. The CDR3 totals 14 residues. The germline CDR1 and CDR2 sequences are KGHSH and LQKENI. For the CDR3, the DNA is TGTGCCAGCTCACCGGACTTCGTCAACAATGAGCAGTTCTTC. It encodes CASSPDFVNNEQFF.

CDR3 residues: CASSLNAGVLDTQYF. The CDR3 nucleotides read TGCGCCAGCAGCTTGAATGCGGGAGTACTGGATACGCAGTATTTT. The J gene is TRBJ2-3, the V gene TRBV5-1, with 7 bases fitting TRBD2. Germline CDR1 is SGHRS and CDR2 is YFSETQ. V dropped 1 base and J dropped 6; count of bases not matched to a gene: 8. This CDR3 has 15 residues.

This clone has more than one count but fewer than ten. The V call is TRBV5-1, the J call TRBJ2-7, with D possibly being TRBD1 (5 bases). The CDR3 contains 12 residues. Germline lookup yields CDR1 SGHRS and CDR2 YFSETQ. Trimming stripped 0 bases from V and 7 bases from J, with 8 bases between. DNA of the CDR3: TGCGCCAGCAGCTTGGACAGGTGGGAGCAGTACTTC. Encoded protein: CASSLDRWEQYF.

This clone is a singleton in its sample. This chain connects TRBV4-2 to TRBJ2-5, with a weak D call TRBD1 (5 bases). The CDR3 has 16 amino acids. CDR1 is LGHNA and CDR2 is YNFKEQ in the germline V gene. Trimming cost V 2 bases and J 5 bases, with 18 bases left between them. The CDR3 DNA follows: TGTGCCAGCAGCCAATCCTACAGGTCTTCTCAGGAGACCCAGTACTTC. Its translation is CASSQSYRSSQETQYF.

The sample holds one count of this clone. The chain combines TRBV11-2 with TRBJ2-7; D is unclear. This CDR3 has 13 amino acids. Looked up from germline, CDR1 is SGHAT and CDR2 is FQNNGV. V lost 0 bases and J lost 3, with 6 bases in between. This CDR3 is CASSLELGYEQYF. The CDR3 nucleotides read TGTGCCAGCAGCTTAGAGCTAGGCTACGAGCAGTACTTC.

The DNA for the CDR3 is TGTGCCAGCAGCTTAGATTCATACAGCGGCGACACAGATACGCAGTATTTT. Translation gives CASSLDSYSGDTDTQYF. The rearrangement uses TRBV11-2 and TRBJ2-3; TRBD2 is a possible D gene (5 bases). The V and J ends lost 0 bases and 2 bases respectively, with 15 bases between them. Germline assignment: CDR1 SGHAT and CDR2 FQNNGV. This CDR3 comprises 17 residues.

This CDR3 is CASSLAGGAKNIQYF. The CDR3 DNA reads as TGCGCCAGCAGCTTGGCCGGGGGGGCCAAAAACATTCAGTACTTC. V usage is TRBV5-1 and J usage is TRBJ2-4, with 7 bases lining up with TRBD2. The germline V gene encodes CDR1 SGHRS and CDR2 YFSETQ. The CDR3 is 15 residues long. The trim removed 0 bases at V and 1 base at J, leaving 1 base unmatched.

The V gene is TRBV23-1, the J gene TRBJ1-1, with 9 bases matching TRBD1. TRBV23-1 carries the ORF label, with uncertain function. The CDR3 totals 13 residues. V shed 10 bases, J shed 1 base, and the junction held 4 bases outside the gene matches. The chain's CDR3 is CANSGQGNTEAFF. As DNA, the CDR3 is TGCGCCAACTCGGGACAGGGGAACACTGAAGCTTTCTTT.